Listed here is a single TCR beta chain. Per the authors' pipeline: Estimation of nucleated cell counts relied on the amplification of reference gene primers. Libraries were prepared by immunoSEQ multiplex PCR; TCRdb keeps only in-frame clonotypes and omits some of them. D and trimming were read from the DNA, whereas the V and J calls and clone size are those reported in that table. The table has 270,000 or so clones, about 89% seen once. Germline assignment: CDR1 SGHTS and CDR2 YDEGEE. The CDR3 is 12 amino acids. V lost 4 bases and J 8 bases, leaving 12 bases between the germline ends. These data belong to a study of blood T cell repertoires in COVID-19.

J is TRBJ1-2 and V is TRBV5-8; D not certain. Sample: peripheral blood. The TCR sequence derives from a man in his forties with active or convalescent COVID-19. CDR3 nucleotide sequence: TGTGCCAGCAGCAGTCCCGGCGGGGGCTACACCTTC. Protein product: CASSSPGGGYTF.